This is a list of T cell receptor beta chains from one sample in a study of OX40 agonist ivuxolimab in advanced cancers. The assay was immunoSEQ multiplex PCR, and TCRdb's table has in-frame clones only and misses some. Seen here are approximately 82,000 clones, 85% to 95% observed once, and the top ten hold roughly 22%. This specimen consisted of CD4+ or CD8+ T cells sorted from blood, obtained in a trial of the OX40 agonist ivuxolimab. All receptors derive from an adult with an advanced solid tumor such as melanoma, head and neck, liver or kidney cancer. Both conserved end residues are part of each CDR3. Fields, in order: V gene, CDR3 protein.

>TRBV18
CASSPSTDQYGYTF
>TRBV7-9
CASSLGTVRLSGNTIYF
>TRBV19
CASNSRQGIVTGELFF
>TRBV19
CASSMRTKETQYF
>TRBV9
CASSSKRAIYNEQFF
>TRBV5-4
CASSSGDTRIQYF
>TRBV5-1
CASSPGPSLAGEETQYF
>TRBV11-3
CASSLDTGPGNTIYF
>TRBV28
CASSGWVHSYEQYF
>TRBV9
CASSVAGGPDTQYF
>TRBV7-8
CASSPGAHEQYF
>TRBV5-4
CASSYGGQGSTDTQYF
>TRBV14
CASSLIRAGELFF
>TRBV27
CASSYRVSSYEQYF
>TRBV19
CASSRGLSSYNEQFF
>TRBV7-9
CASSPPQWDSKFYEQYF